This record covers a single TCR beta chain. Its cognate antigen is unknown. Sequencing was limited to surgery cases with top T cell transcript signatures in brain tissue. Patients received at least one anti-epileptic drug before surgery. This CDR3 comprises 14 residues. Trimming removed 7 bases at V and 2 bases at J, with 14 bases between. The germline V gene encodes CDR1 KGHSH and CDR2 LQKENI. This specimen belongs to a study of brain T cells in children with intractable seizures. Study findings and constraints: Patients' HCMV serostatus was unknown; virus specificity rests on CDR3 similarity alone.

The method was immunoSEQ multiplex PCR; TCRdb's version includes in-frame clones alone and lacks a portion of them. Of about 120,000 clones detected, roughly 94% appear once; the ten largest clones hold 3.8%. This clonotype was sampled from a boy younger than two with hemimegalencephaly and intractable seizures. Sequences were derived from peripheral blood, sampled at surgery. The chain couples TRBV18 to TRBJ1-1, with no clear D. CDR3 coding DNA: TGTGCCAGCTTCGTGATGCGCAGCAACACTGAAGCTTTCTTT. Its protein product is CASFVMRSNTEAFF.